Reported below is one T cell receptor beta chain. Its antigen is currently unknown. Sequencing was at deep level. The protocol was immunoSEQ multiplex PCR, while the TCRdb copy is restricted to in-frame clones and leaves out a portion. The sample records a few million clones, just under 95% being singletons. This sample is part of a study of shared clonotypes between healthy human individuals. General study results and limits: Sharing across four donors was highest in naive CD4 (roughly 5%) and lowest in memory CD8 (roughly 0.4%). What naive subsets generally showed was a larger estimated richness than memory subsets showed.

Only Caucasian adults living in Nashville, Tennessee made up the donor group. The CDR3 contains 14 residues. CDR1 SGHRS and CDR2 YFSETQ come from the germline V gene. Germline trimming cut 3 bases from V and 5 bases from J; bases unmatched to any gene: 7. Sequenced input: naive CD4+ T cells from PBMCs. Specified subset: CD45RA+ positively selected. The chain combines TRBV5-1 with TRBJ2-7; 8 bases are a match to TRBD1. The TCR comes from a man younger than 30 in good health. Some clones in this sample may be carry-over from other donors' samples. The CDR3 here is CASSSGQGLDEQYF. CDR3 nucleotide sequence: TGCGCCAGCAGCTCCGGACAGGGTTTAGACGAGCAGTACTTC.